These 27 T cell receptor beta chains came from one sample sequenced in a study of blood T cell repertoires in COVID-19. The assay was immunoSEQ multiplex PCR, and TCRdb's table has in-frame clones only and misses some. The repertoire includes 75,000 to 100,000 clones, about four fifths of them detected once, and 21% sits in the top ten. The sample taken for sequencing was peripheral blood. All receptors derive from a human donor in a cohort sampled during active COVID-19.

The V and J genes are TRBV10-1 and TRBJ2-7; 8 nucleotides match TRBD1. Trimming took 0 bases from V and 6 from J; bases not matched to a gene: 13. CDR3 length equals 17 residues. Germline CDR1 reads WNHNN; CDR2 reads SYGVQD (reference sequence). CDR3 region: CASSESSPSGQGGEQYF. The CDR3, as DNA: TGCGCCAGCAGTGAGTCGTCCCCCTCTGGACAGGGCGGCGAGCAGTACTTC.

The chain recombines TRBV7-9 with TRBJ1-2; the match to TRBD1 covers 7 bases. Germline assignment: CDR1 SEHNR and CDR2 FQNEAQ (reference sequence). The junction had 9 bases not matched to a gene; V was cut back by 3 bases and J by 5 bases. CDR3 size: 15 residues. CDR3 amino acids: CASSFDRARGYGYTF. CDR3 in DNA: TGTGCCAGCAGCTTCGACAGGGCTCGGGGGTATGGCTACACCTTC.

V usage is TRBV6-5 and J usage is TRBJ1-2; 8 nucleotides agree with TRBD1. Germline-derived CDR1 and CDR2 are MNHEY and SVGAGI. V gave up 6 bases and J gave up 4 bases; unmatched junction bases: 4. This CDR3 is built from 13 residues. CDR3 region: CASRTTGGYGYTF. The DNA of the CDR3 is TGTGCCAGCAGAACCACAGGGGGCTATGGCTACACCTTC.

The genes are TRBV30 and TRBJ1-5; no firm D call. The germline CDR1 and CDR2 sequences are GTSNPN and SVGIG (reference sequence). CDR3 length equals 11 residues. The ends were cut back, 8 bases at V and 4 bases at J, with 9 bases in the middle. The CDR3 nucleotides are TGTGCCCCAGGCATAAATCAGCCCCAGCATTTT. This codes for CAPGINQPQHF.

The V and J genes are TRBV5-1 and TRBJ1-1; 8 positions agree with TRBD1. The germline V gene has CDR1 SGHRS and CDR2 YFSETQ. The ends lost 5 bases at V and 3 bases at J; junction bases unmatched: 18. The CDR3 is made up of 18 amino acids. The CDR3 protein is CASRFAIGTGSGYTEAFF. CDR3 nucleotide sequence: TGCGCCAGCAGATTCGCCATCGGGACAGGTTCAGGGTACACTGAAGCTTTCTTT.

The chain uses TRBV12-5 and TRBJ2-3; D not certain. Germline-derived CDR1 and CDR2 are LGHNT and FRNRAP. The CDR3 runs to 13 residues. The V end lost 4 bases, the J end lost 6 bases, and 11 bases lay between the germline ends. The CDR3 protein is CASGSMRQDTQYF. As DNA, the CDR3 is TGTGCTAGTGGTTCCATGCGGCAGGATACGCAGTATTTT.

This clone was counted between two and nine times. This sequence joins TRBV5-1 and TRBJ1-2, with 9 bases identical to TRBD1. With V trimmed by 0 bases and J by 10 bases, 10 bases remained unmatched. This CDR3 spans 15 amino acids. The germline V gene has CDR1 SGHRS and CDR2 YFSETQ. As DNA, the CDR3 is TGCGCCAGCAGCTTGGTCGGGGGGACAGGGACTTTCTACACCTTC. Its protein product is CASSLVGGTGTFYTF.

The V gene is TRBV20-1, the J gene TRBJ1-3; D gene ambiguous. Germline-derived CDR1 and CDR2 are DFQATT and SNEGSKA (reference sequence). The ends were cut back, 3 bases at V and 4 bases at J, with 13 bases in the middle. The CDR3 extends over 14 amino acids. CDR3 protein: CSASARRLGNTIYF. The CDR3 coding sequence is TGCAGTGCTAGTGCCCGGAGGTTGGGAAACACCATATATTTT.

The J gene is TRBJ2-3, the V gene TRBV28; D may be TRBD1 (6 bases). The CDR3 sequence is 17 residues long. Trimming took off 4 bases at V and 4 bases at J, with 21 bases between the two ends. CDR1 and CDR2 (germline): MDHEN, SYDVKM. In DNA form, the CDR3 reads TGTGCCAGCAGTTCGTATGGGACATTCCGCAATTCAGATACGCAGTATTTT. The encoded protein is CASSSYGTFRNSDTQYF. The whole variable domain, remainder taken from reference TRBV28 and TRBJ2-3, is DVKVTQSSRYLVKRTGEKVFLECVQDMDHENMFWYRQDPGLGLRLIYFSYDVKMKEKGDIPEGYSVSREKKERFSLILESASTNQTSMYLCASSSYGTFRNSDTQYFGPGTRLTVL.

The chain employs TRBV28 and TRBJ1-5; D not certain. The germline V and J ends were trimmed by 6 bases and 2 bases, with 14 bases remaining between them. Germline CDR1 MDHEN, CDR2 SYDVKM. The CDR3 totals 15 residues. The CDR3 DNA is TGTGCCAGCAGCCCCCCGGGGAGCGGCAATCAGCCCCAGCATTTT. It codes for CASSPPGSGNQPQHF.

The chain is built from TRBV19 and TRBJ2-1; the match to TRBD2 covers 7 bases. The V gene's germline CDR1 is LNHDA and CDR2 SQIVND (reference sequence). The CDR3 totals 15 residues. V dropped 3 bases and J dropped 3; count of bases not matched to a gene: 5. CDR3 in DNA: TGTGCCAGTAGTATTTGGCGCGGGGGCTACAATGAGCAGTTCTTC. It translates to CASSIWRGGYNEQFF.

Points on this clone: Within the sample, other DNA sequences also encode this same CDR3. The chain recombines TRBV19 with TRBJ1-2; D possibly corresponds to TRBD1 (5 bases). V was clipped by 3 bases and J by 7 bases, with 6 bases between them. The CDR3 covers 11 residues. Germline V gene data show CDR1 as LNHDA and CDR2 as SQIVND (reference sequence). Here the CDR3 DNA reads TGTGCCAGTAGTATCACAGGTGGCTACACCTTC. It codes for CASSITGGYTF.

This rearrangement joins TRBV13 to TRBJ2-3; 8 positions agree with TRBD2. The CDR3 extends over 21 amino acids. CDR1 is PRHDT and CDR2 is FYEKMQ in the germline V gene (reference sequence). After removal of 1 base from V and 0 bases from J, the junction contained 18 bases not matched to a gene. The CDR3 DNA reads as TGTGCCAGCAGCTTAGATGGGAAGAACCGCTTGCGGGGGGACAGCACAGATACGCAGTATTTT. Its translation is CASSLDGKNRLRGDSTDTQYF.

This clone was seen only once. The CDR3 loop is CASSGDRERSSDSSYEQYF. CDR3 coding DNA: TGTGCCAGCAGTGGGGACAGGGAAAGGTCCAGCGACAGTTCCTACGAGCAGTACTTC. The V and J genes are TRBV6-4 and TRBJ2-7, with TRBD1 matching over 9 bases. V lost 4 bases, J lost 1 base, and 17 bases stayed unmatched. This CDR3 comprises 19 residues. Germline assignment: CDR1 MRHNA and CDR2 SNTAGT.

V usage is TRBV5-4 and J usage is TRBJ1-4; a possible D gene is TRBD1 (5 bases). The V end was cut by 4 bases, the J end by 7 bases, with 11 bases between. This CDR3 comprises 13 residues. CDR1 SGHNT and CDR2 YYREEE come from the germline V gene (reference sequence). CDR3 DNA: TGTGCCAGCAGCGGTCCCGGGGGTGAAAAACTGTTTTTT. It yields the protein CASSGPGGEKLFF.

The chain combines TRBV7-9 with TRBJ2-1, with D possibly being TRBD2 (6 bases). Germline V CDR1 and CDR2: SEHNR, FQNEAQ (reference sequence). This CDR3 has 12 residues. V was cut by 2 bases and J by 10 bases, with 9 bases left in between. The CDR3 is CASSLLSGEQFF. DNA for the CDR3: TGTGCCAGCAGCTTACTTAGCGGAGAGCAGTTCTTC. The entire variable domain, with the rest obtained from reference TRBV7-9 and TRBJ2-1, is as follows: DTGVSQNPRHKITKRGQNVTFRCDPISEHNRLYWYRQTLGQGPEFLTYFQNEAQLEKSRLLSDRFSAERPKGSFSTLEIQRTEQGDSAMYLCASSLLSGEQFFGPGTRLTVL.

The V call is TRBV7-6, the J call TRBJ2-7; 7 bases fit TRBD1. The CDR3 has 13 amino acids. V lost 5 bases to trimming and J lost 3 bases; unmatched junction nucleotides: 4. Germline CDR1 reads SGHVS; CDR2 reads FNYEAQ. The CDR3: CASSTRQGYEQYF. CDR3 in DNA: TGTGCCAGCAGCACCCGACAGGGCTACGAGCAGTACTTC. The complete variable domain, with remaining parts taken from reference TRBV7-6 and TRBJ2-7, reads GAGVSQSPRYKVTKRGQDVALRCDPISGHVSLYWYRQALGQGPEFLTYFNYEAQQDKSGLPNDRFSAERPEGSISTLTIQRTEQRDSAMYRCASSTRQGYEQYFGPGTRLTVT.

The chain joins TRBV6-5 to TRBJ1-5; the match to TRBD1 covers 8 bases. The J segment lost 2 bases and the V segment lost 8 bases, leaving 8 bases of the junction unmatched. Germline CDR1 reads MNHEY; CDR2 reads SVGAGI. The CDR3 runs 15 residues. CDR3 bases: TGTGCCAGCCGACCAGGGGGCAATGGCAATCAGCCCCAGCATTTT. Protein sequence: CASRPGGNGNQPQHF.

CDR3 amino acids: CASSTPGGNSGNTIYF. CDR3 coding DNA: TGTGCCAGCAGTACACCGGGGGGGAACTCTGGAAACACCATATATTTT. The chain has TRBV7-2 and TRBJ1-3; tentatively, D is TRBD1 (5 bases). V was trimmed by 6 bases and J by 0 bases, leaving 15 bases between them. Germline V lookup: CDR1 SGHTA, CDR2 FQGNSA. The CDR3 runs 16 residues.

This chain uses TRBV28 with TRBJ2-1; the match to TRBD2 covers 8 bases. Trimming cost V 5 bases and J 5 bases; bases outside gene matches: 8. The CDR3 runs to 15 residues. The V gene's germline CDR1 is MDHEN and CDR2 SYDVKM. As DNA, the CDR3 is TGTGCCAGCAGTCCCGGGGGGGGGAGGCACAATGAGCAGTTCTTC. It translates to CASSPGGGRHNEQFF.

This clone turned up a few times. V gene TRBV19 combines with J gene TRBJ2-2; perhaps TRBD1 as D (5 bases). This CDR3 spans 15 amino acids. Germline V CDR1 and CDR2: LNHDA, SQIVND (reference sequence). The V and J ends lost 7 bases and 0 bases respectively, with 12 bases between them. In nucleotides, the CDR3 is TGTGCCAGTATAGGTCTCAGGGCGAACACCGGGGAGCTGTTTTTT. Amino acids: CASIGLRANTGELFF.

This clone was detected a few times. The genes are TRBV7-8 and TRBJ2-1; no clear D. There are 12 residues in the CDR3. In germline, CDR1 is SGHVS, CDR2 FQNEAQ. V lost 5 bases, J lost 6 bases, and 8 bases lay in between. Here the CDR3 DNA reads TGTGCCAGCAGCCCCTACGGCAATGAGCAGTTCTTC. Its protein is CASSPYGNEQFF.

This rearrangement joins TRBV5-8 to TRBJ2-1, with D unclear. There are 14 residues in the CDR3. CDR1 is SGHTS, CDR2 YDEGEE, per germline. The V gene lost 4 bases and the J gene lost 0 bases, with 8 bases spanning the gap. The DNA of the CDR3 is TGTGCCAGCAGCGAACGGGTCTCCTACAATGAGCAGTTCTTC. Protein product: CASSERVSYNEQFF.

This clone was counted between two and nine times. V usage is TRBV28 and J usage is TRBJ1-4; the D gene is possibly TRBD1 (5 bases). Trimming took 5 bases from V and 7 from J, leaving 17 bases between them. CDR3 size: 15 residues. Germline CDR1 reads MDHEN; CDR2 reads SYDVKM. The CDR3 sequence is CASSPGTAEGEKLFF. For the CDR3, the DNA is TGTGCCAGCAGTCCTGGGACGGCGGAGGGTGAAAAACTGTTTTTT.

The genes are TRBV14 and TRBJ2-7; 12 bases line up with TRBD1. This CDR3 contains 16 residues. Germline values: CDR1 SGHDN, CDR2 FVKESK. J lost 5 bases, V lost 1 base, and 6 bases had no gene match. The CDR3 DNA reads as TGTGCCAGCAGCCAAGCCGGGACAGGGGGCTTTAACGAGCAGTACTTC. The encoded protein is CASSQAGTGGFNEQYF.

Comment on this clone: Relative to the germline gene, one junction end is altered; a read error may explain this. The rearrangement uses TRBV3-1 (or the pseudogene TRBV3-2) and TRBJ1-1, with D perhaps TRBD1 (6 bases). CDR3 length equals 14 residues. Per germline, CDR1 LGHDT and CDR2 YNNKEL (reference sequence). In DNA, the CDR3 is TGTGCCAGCAGCCGAAGGGGGTCGGGAACTGAAGCTCTCTTT. Translation: CASSRRGSGTEALF.

This chain uses TRBV14 with TRBJ1-1; a possible D gene is TRBD1 (5 bases). Trimming removed 3 bases at V and 5 bases at J, with 10 bases between. Germline CDR1 reads SGHDN; CDR2 reads FVKESK. The CDR3 extends over 13 amino acids. CDR3 DNA sequence: TGTGCCAGCAGCCACAGGGTGTGGACTGAAGCTTTCTTT. Its protein product is CASSHRVWTEAFF.